Presented here are 7 T cell receptor beta chains from one specimen sequenced in a study of identical twins. TCRdb re-analysed the 5' RACE reads in MiXCR, keeping a single row per CDR3 protein. Of more than 1.5 million distinct CDR3 sequences in the sample, around 29% were seen once. Input material: cord blood. These TCRs come from a newborn girl in good health.

V gene TRBV5-1 combines with J gene TRBJ2-5; 9 nucleotides match TRBD2. Germline assignment: CDR1 SGHRS and CDR2 YFSETQ. The CDR3 consists of 17 residues. After removal of 2 bases from V and 11 bases from J, the junction contained 19 bases not matched to a gene. The CDR3 nucleotides read TGCGCCAGCAGCTTAGCGGGAGGACCGGTCCCCTACAATGAGCAGTACTTC. Its protein product is CASSLAGGPVPYNEQYF.

This chain links TRBV6-6 with TRBJ2-1; 10 nucleotides match TRBD2. CDR3 length equals 13 residues. From germline, CDR1 is MNHNY and CDR2 SVGAGI (reference sequence). V shed 6 bases and J 5 bases; nucleotides not matched to a gene: 1. The CDR3 spells CASRLAGHNEQFF. CDR3 DNA sequence: TGTGCCAGCAGACTAGCGGGGCACAATGAGCAGTTCTTC.

V is TRBV20-1 and J is TRBJ2-1; 7 bases are shared with TRBD2. CDR3 length equals 14 residues. The germline V gene has CDR1 DFQATT and CDR2 SNEGSKA (reference sequence). J was trimmed by 7 bases and V by 2 bases; bases with no gene match: 8. CDR3 nucleotide sequence: TGCAGTGCTAGAAACGCGCGGGAGAGAAATGAGCAGTTCTTC. Its protein product is CSARNARERNEQFF.

This chain links TRBV5-5 with TRBJ2-1, with TRBD2 as a possible D gene (5 bases). The CDR3 runs 16 residues. Deletions cut 3 bases from V and 2 bases from J, with 15 bases between. CDR1 SGHKS and CDR2 YYEKEE come from the germline V gene (reference sequence). The DNA for the CDR3 is TGTGCCAGCAGCTCAGAGGGCGGTAGGGCCTACAATGAGCAGTTCTTC. Translated, it gives CASSSEGGRAYNEQFF.

The chain carries TRBV15 and TRBJ2-5; D is possibly TRBD2 (6 bases). The germline V gene has CDR1 LNHNV and CDR2 YYDKDF (reference sequence). The V and J ends lost 2 bases and 0 bases respectively, with 22 bases between them. The CDR3 length is 19 residues. CDR3 protein: CATSRRSAAGTAYQETQYF. CDR3 nucleotides: TGTGCCACCAGCAGACGATCCGCTGCCGGGACTGCGTACCAAGAGACCCAGTACTTC.

This clonotype was observed a few times. The chain has TRBV29-1 and TRBJ2-1, with 10 bases aligning to TRBD2. The V gene end was trimmed by 7 bases and the J gene end by 2 bases; junction bases not matched to a gene: 2. Germline assignment: CDR1 SQVTM and CDR2 ANQGSEA. The CDR3 loop spans 13 amino acids. The CDR3 DNA sequence: TGCAGCGGAGCGGGGGGGCCCTACAATGAGCAGTTCTTC. Translated, it gives CSGAGGPYNEQFF.

This rearrangement joins TRBV6-4 to TRBJ2-1; the D is unclear. Germline CDR1 and CDR2: MRHNA and SNTAGT. The CDR3 is 15 amino acids. Trimming cost V 2 bases and J 4 bases, with 12 bases left between them. CDR3 in amino acids: CASSDRAGLYNEQFF. In nucleotides, the CDR3 is TGTGCCAGCAGTGACAGGGCAGGTCTATACAATGAGCAGTTCTTC.